One and the same sample provided the 18 T cell receptor beta chains below, sequenced in a study of blood T cell repertoires in COVID-19. Here immunoSEQ multiplex PCR was the method, and the copy in TCRdb shows in-frame clones only, minus some. The data hold roughly 200,000 clones, with around nine tenths observed a single time. What was sequenced was peripheral blood. The receptors were sampled from a man aged 50-59 years with COVID-19, enrolled during active disease.

The chain has TRBV7-9 and TRBJ1-2, with D possibly matching TRBD1 (5 bases). With 4 bases removed from V and 3 bases from J, the gap between germline ends came to 15 bases. The CDR3 has 15 amino acids. CDR1 and CDR2 (germline): SEHNR, FQNEAQ (reference sequence). This CDR3 reads CASSSNQGIDYGYTF. CDR3 DNA: TGTGCCAGCAGCTCTAACCAGGGTATCGACTATGGCTACACCTTC.

The genes are TRBV5-1 and TRBJ2-3; 8 bases agree with TRBD2. Looked up from germline, CDR1 is SGHRS and CDR2 is YFSETQ. The V segment lost 0 bases and the J segment 6 bases; nucleotides outside the gene matches: 9. The CDR3 sequence is 16 residues long. The chain's CDR3 is CASSLASGGGSDTQYF. The CDR3 DNA follows: TGCGCCAGCAGCTTGGCCTCTGGCGGGGGGTCCGATACGCAGTATTTT.

V gene TRBV7-8 combines with J gene TRBJ1-5; 8 positions match TRBD1. J was trimmed by 1 base and V by 2 bases; bases with no gene match: 1. The length of the CDR3 is 15 residues. Germline-derived CDR1 and CDR2 are SGHVS and FQNEAQ. In DNA, the CDR3 is TGTGCCAGCAGCTTATGGACAGGGAGCAATCAGCCCCAGCATTTT. This encodes CASSLWTGSNQPQHF.

V usage is TRBV6-5 and J usage is TRBJ1-6; D is uncertain. Germline V gene sequence: CDR1 MNHEY, CDR2 SVGAGI. This CDR3 spans 15 amino acids. V was pared by 7 bases and J by 0 bases, with 10 bases between. CDR3 sequence (DNA): TGTGCCAGCACTGCCTACCTCTCCTATAATTCACCCCTCCACTTT. Protein: CASTAYLSYNSPLHF.

The rearrangement links TRBV9 to TRBJ2-2; 9 nucleotides line up with TRBD2. The CDR3 covers 14 residues. Germline CDR1 reads SGDLS; CDR2 reads YYNGEE. V was pared by 4 bases and J by 6 bases, with 4 bases of the junction left unmatched. The chain's CDR3 is CASSSRTSAGELFF. CDR3 DNA: TGTGCCAGCAGCTCCCGGACTAGCGCCGGGGAGCTGTTTTTT.

This rearrangement joins TRBV5-4 to TRBJ1-4; D is possibly TRBD1 (5 bases). The CDR3 sequence is 14 residues long. V was cut by 1 base and J by 8 bases, with 12 bases left in between. Per germline, CDR1 SGHNT and CDR2 YYREEE (reference sequence). The CDR3 loop reads CASSLRGGGEKLFF. The CDR3 DNA sequence: TGTGCCAGCAGCTTGCGGGGGGGAGGAGAAAAACTGTTTTTT.

For this clone: Other DNA variants within this sample encode the same CDR3. The V call is TRBV6-5, the J call TRBJ2-2; tentatively, D is TRBD2 (6 bases). Germline V gene lookup returns CDR1 MNHEY and CDR2 SVGAGI. V lost 0 bases, J lost 4 bases, and 9 bases lay in between. The CDR3 runs 15 residues. CDR3 bases: TGTGCCAGCAGTTACTCGGGGGGAAGCACCGGGGAGCTGTTTTTT. It specifies CASSYSGGSTGELFF.

The CDR3 nucleotides read TGTGCCAGCAGTGACTCGGGGAGCTATGGCTACACCTTC. Amino acids: CASSDSGSYGYTF. The chain carries TRBV6-4 and TRBJ1-2, with D unresolved. V shed 0 bases and J shed 4 bases, with 6 bases lying between them. The CDR3 has 13 amino acids. Germline V gene lookup returns CDR1 MRHNA and CDR2 SNTAGT.

The J gene is TRBJ1-5, the V gene TRBV2; 9 bases map to TRBD1. Trimming cost V 6 bases and J 4 bases; bases outside gene matches: 4. CDR1 is SNHLY and CDR2 is FYNNEI in the germline V gene. CDR3 length: 14 residues. CDR3 amino acids: CASRDRGGNQPQHF. The DNA for the CDR3 is TGTGCCAGCAGGGACAGGGGTGGGAATCAGCCCCAGCATTTT.

The chain has TRBV5-6 and TRBJ1-1, with TRBD1 as a possible D gene (6 bases). This CDR3 is 15 amino acids long. Trimming took off 2 bases at V and 5 bases at J, with 16 bases between the two ends. Germline V gene lookup returns CDR1 SGHDT and CDR2 YYEEEE. This CDR3 reads CASSLKSEGETEAFF. The CDR3 bases are TGTGCCAGCAGCTTAAAATCAGAGGGGGAAACTGAAGCTTTCTTT.

This clone was counted a single time. V gene TRBV29-1 combines with J gene TRBJ2-3; TRBD1 is a possible D gene (6 bases). V lost 6 bases and J lost 0, with 10 bases in between. The CDR3 totals 13 residues. Looked up from germline, CDR1 is SQVTM and CDR2 is ANQGSEA. The CDR3 DNA reads TGCAGCGTCTCAGGGGCTAGCACAGATACGCAGTATTTT. Its protein is CSVSGASTDTQYF.

This CDR3 reads CASSSRGRLNSPLHF. For the CDR3, the DNA is TGTGCCAGCAGCTCGAGGGGGCGCTTAAATTCACCCCTCCACTTT. This chain connects TRBV11-2 to TRBJ1-6; 7 bases line up with TRBD1. The V gene's germline CDR1 is SGHAT and CDR2 FQNNGV. The V gene end was trimmed by 4 bases and the J gene end by 7 bases; junction bases not matched to a gene: 7. This CDR3 is 15 amino acids long.

The V and J genes are TRBV5-1 and TRBJ2-7; possible D gene TRBD1, 5 bases. CDR3 length: 16 amino acids. CDR1 is SGHRS, CDR2 YFSETQ, per germline. Trimming shortened V by 0 bases and J by 3 bases, and 16 bases separated the two germline ends. The CDR3 DNA sequence: TGCGCCAGCAGCTTGGAGCAGGGAACAATGGGCTACGAGCAGTACTTC. It translates to CASSLEQGTMGYEQYF.

This chain connects TRBV6-6 to TRBJ2-7; 10 bases are a match to TRBD1. V gave up 2 bases and J gave up 7 bases; unmatched junction bases: 8. From germline, CDR1 is MNHNY and CDR2 SVGAGI (reference sequence). The CDR3 sequence is 15 residues long. The CDR3 sequence is CASSYGGQGSFEQYF. The DNA for the CDR3 is TGTGCCAGCAGTTACGGGGGACAGGGGTCTTTTGAGCAGTACTTC.

The rearrangement joins TRBV24-1 to TRBJ2-1; TRBD2 is a possible D gene (5 bases). The CDR3 has 13 amino acids. The germline CDR1 and CDR2 sequences are KGHDR and SFDVKD. V lost 0 bases to trimming and J lost 12 bases, with 11 bases between them. CDR3 sequence (DNA): TGTGCCACCAGTGATTTGCAGGAACGGGGGCAGTTCTTC. Its protein product is CATSDLQERGQFF.

CDR3 sequence reads: CASSNPGQYQETQYF. The CDR3 bases are TGTGCCAGTAGCAACCCCGGACAGTACCAAGAGACCCAGTACTTC. J is TRBJ2-5 and V is TRBV19, with D perhaps TRBD1 (6 bases). The germline V gene encodes CDR1 LNHDA and CDR2 SQIVND (reference sequence). This CDR3 is 15 amino acids long. V dropped 6 bases and J dropped 0 bases, with 14 bases sitting between them.

The chain joins TRBV28 to TRBJ2-1; possibly TRBD2 for D (6 bases). The CDR3 is 10 residues long. V was trimmed by 7 bases and J by 10 bases, leaving 8 bases between them. Germline loops: CDR1 MDHEN, CDR2 SYDVKM. The CDR3 region is CASTAGEQFF. The CDR3 DNA reads as TGTGCCAGCACCGCGGGGGAGCAGTTCTTC.

This clone has just one count. The J gene is TRBJ2-5, the V gene TRBV24-1; 8 bases agree with TRBD1. This CDR3 spans 16 amino acids. Germline CDR1 KGHDR, CDR2 SFDVKD. V lost 0 bases, J lost 5 bases, and 7 bases stayed unmatched. In DNA form, the CDR3 reads TGTGCCACCAGTGATTTGCCAGGGGGCCTTTGGGAGACCCAGTACTTC. This gives the protein CATSDLPGGLWETQYF.